This T cell receptor (beta chain) was identified during a study of blood T cell repertoires in COVID-19. Background on the study: Sites in the United States, Italy and Spain provided acute and convalescent COVID-19 samples.

In the authors' methods: Amplifying reference gene primers gave estimates of nucleated cell counts. The assay was immunoSEQ multiplex PCR, and TCRdb's table has in-frame clones only and misses some. V, J and clone size are those of that table, while D and trimming were read from the DNA. The sample lists around 150,000 clones; approximately 92% were seen once. This CDR3 region has 14 residues. Trimming cost V 6 bases and J 8 bases; bases outside gene matches: 10. CDR1 and CDR2 (germline): SNHLY, FYNNEI. Sequenced: peripheral blood. This TCR was recovered from a woman in her forties or fifties with acute or convalescent COVID-19. This chain links TRBV2 with TRBJ1-2; TRBD1 aligns across 9 bases. The CDR3 bases are TGTGCCAGCAGCCCCGGACAGGGGCGAACGGGCTACACCTTC. It encodes CASSPGQGRTGYTF.